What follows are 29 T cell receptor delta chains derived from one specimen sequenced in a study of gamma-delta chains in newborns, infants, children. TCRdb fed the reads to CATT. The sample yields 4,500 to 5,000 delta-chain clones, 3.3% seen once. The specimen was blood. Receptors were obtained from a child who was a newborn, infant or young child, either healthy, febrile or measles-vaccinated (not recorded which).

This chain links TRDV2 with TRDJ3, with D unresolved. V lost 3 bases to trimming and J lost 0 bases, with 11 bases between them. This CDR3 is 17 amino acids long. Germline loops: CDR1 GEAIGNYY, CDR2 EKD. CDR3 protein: CACDSLLSSWDTRQMFF. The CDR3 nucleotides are TGTGCCTGTGACTCGTTACTGAGCTCCTGGGACACCCGACAGATGTTTTTC.

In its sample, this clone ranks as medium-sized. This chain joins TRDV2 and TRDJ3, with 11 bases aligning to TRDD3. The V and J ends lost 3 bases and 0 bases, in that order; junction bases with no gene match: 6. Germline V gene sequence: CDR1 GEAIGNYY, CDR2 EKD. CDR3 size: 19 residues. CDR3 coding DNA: TGTGCCTGTGACCTTGTACTGGGGGATAACTCCTGGGACACCCGACAGATGTTTTTC. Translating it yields CACDLVLGDNSWDTRQMFF.

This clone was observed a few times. The CDR3: CALGELSEPFFYWGDKRGTTDKLIF. CDR3 nucleotide sequence: TGTGCTCTTGGGGAACTGTCTGAACCTTTCTTTTACTGGGGGGATAAGAGGGGGACCACCGATAAACTCATCTTT. J is TRDJ1 and V is TRDV1; the match to TRDD3 covers 8 bases. CDR1 and CDR2 from the germline V gene are TSWWSYY and QGS. The length of the CDR3 is 25 residues. The V gene end was trimmed by 0 bases and the J gene end by 1 base; junction bases not matched to a gene: 31.

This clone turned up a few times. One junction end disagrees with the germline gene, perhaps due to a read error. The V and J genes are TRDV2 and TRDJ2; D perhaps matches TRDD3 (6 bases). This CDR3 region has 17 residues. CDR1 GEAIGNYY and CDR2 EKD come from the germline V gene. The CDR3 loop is CACDTVGGKALTAQPFF. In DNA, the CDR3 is TGTGCCTGTGACACGGTTGGGGGTAAAGCTTTGACAGCACAACCCTTCTTT.

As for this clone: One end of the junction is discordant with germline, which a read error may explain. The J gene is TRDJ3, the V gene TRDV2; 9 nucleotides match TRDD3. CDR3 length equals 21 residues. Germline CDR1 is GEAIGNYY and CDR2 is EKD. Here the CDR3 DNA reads TGTGCCTGTGACAAACTGGGGGACGCGCAATTCAGCTCCTGGGGCACCCGACAGATGTTTTTC. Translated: CACDKLGDAQFSSWGTRQMFF.

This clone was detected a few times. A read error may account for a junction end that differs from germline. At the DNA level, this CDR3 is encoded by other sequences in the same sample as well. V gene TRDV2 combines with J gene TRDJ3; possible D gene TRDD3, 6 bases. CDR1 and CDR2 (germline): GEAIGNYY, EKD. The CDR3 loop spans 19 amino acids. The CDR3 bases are TGTGCCTGTGACATACTGGGAGATACGAGCTCCTGGGACACCCGACAGATGTTCTTC. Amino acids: CACDILGDTSSWDTRQMFF.

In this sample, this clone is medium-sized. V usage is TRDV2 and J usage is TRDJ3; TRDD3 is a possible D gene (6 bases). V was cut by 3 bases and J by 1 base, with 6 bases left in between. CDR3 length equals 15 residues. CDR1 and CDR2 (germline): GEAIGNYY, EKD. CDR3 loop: CACDGISWDTRQMFF. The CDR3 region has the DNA TGTGCCTGTGACGGGATATCCTGGGACACCCGACAGATGTTTTTC.

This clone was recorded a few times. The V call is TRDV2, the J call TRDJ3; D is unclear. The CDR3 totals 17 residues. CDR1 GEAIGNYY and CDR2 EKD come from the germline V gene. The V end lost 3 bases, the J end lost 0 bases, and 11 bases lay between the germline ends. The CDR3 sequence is CACDVLASSWDTRQMFF. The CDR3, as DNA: TGTGCCTGTGACGTTCTGGCCAGCTCCTGGGACACCCGACAGATGTTTTTC.

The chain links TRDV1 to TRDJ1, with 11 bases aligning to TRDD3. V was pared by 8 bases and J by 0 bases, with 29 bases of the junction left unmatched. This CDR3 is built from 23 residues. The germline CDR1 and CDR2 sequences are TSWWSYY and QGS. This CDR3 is CALRGLRTTPGSWGIPYTDKLIF. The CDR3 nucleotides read TGTGCTCTTAGGGGCCTCCGCACTACGCCCGGGTCCTGGGGGATACCGTACACCGATAAACTCATCTTT.

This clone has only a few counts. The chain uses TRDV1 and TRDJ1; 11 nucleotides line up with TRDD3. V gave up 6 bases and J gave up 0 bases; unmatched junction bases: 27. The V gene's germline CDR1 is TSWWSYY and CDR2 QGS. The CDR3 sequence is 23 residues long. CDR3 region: CALGALLTTLGDTKVTYTDKLIF. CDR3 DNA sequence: TGTGCTCTTGGTGCACTACTCACTACGCTGGGGGATACTAAGGTGACTTACACCGATAAACTCATCTTT.

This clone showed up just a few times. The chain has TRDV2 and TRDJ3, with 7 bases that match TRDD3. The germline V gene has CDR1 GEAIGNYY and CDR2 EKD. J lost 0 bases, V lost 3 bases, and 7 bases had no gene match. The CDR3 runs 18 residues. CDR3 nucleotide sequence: TGTGCCTGTGACGCAATGGGGGACAGCTCCTGGGACACCCGACAGATGTTTTTC. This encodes CACDAMGDSSWDTRQMFF.

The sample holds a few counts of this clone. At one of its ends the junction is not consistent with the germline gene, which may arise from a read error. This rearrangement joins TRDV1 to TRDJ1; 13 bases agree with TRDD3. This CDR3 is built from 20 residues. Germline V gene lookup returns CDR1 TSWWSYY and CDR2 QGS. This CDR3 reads CALGGFLYWGIRGEGDKLIF. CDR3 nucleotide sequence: TGTGCCCTTGGGGGTTTCCTGTACTGGGGGATACGCGGAGAAGGCGATAAACTCATCTTT.

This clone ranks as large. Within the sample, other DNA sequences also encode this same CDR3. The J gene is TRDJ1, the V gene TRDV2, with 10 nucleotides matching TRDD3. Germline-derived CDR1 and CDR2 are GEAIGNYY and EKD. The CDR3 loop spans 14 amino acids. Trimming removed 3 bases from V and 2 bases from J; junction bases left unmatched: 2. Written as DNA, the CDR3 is TGTGCCTGTGACCTACTGGGGGATACCGATAAACTCATCTTT. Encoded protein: CACDLLGDTDKLIF.

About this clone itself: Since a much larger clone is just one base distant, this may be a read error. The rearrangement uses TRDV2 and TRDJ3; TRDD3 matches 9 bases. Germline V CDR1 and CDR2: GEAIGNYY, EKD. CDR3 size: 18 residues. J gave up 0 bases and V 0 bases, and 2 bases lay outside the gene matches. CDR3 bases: TGTGCCTGTGACACCAGGGGATACGGCTCCTGGGACACCCGACAGATGTTTTTC. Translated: CACDTRGYGSWDTRQMFF.

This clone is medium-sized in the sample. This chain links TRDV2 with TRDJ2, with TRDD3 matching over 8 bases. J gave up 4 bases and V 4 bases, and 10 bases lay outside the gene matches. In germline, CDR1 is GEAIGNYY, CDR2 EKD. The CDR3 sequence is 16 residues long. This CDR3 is CACDDNWGLETAQLFF. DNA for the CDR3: TGTGCCTGTGATGATAACTGGGGGCTAGAGACAGCACAACTCTTCTTT.

CDR3 sequence (DNA): TGTGCCTGTGACAGCTGGGGGATACACGGCTCCTGGGACACCCGACAGATGTTTTTC. Translated, it gives CACDSWGIHGSWDTRQMFF. The V gene is TRDV2, the J gene TRDJ3; TRDD3 agrees at 11 bases. TCRdb supplies no J gene; here it was assigned by aligning the nucleotide sequence to germline. CDR3 length: 19 residues. V shed 2 bases and J 0 bases; nucleotides not matched to a gene: 5. Germline values: CDR1 GEAIGNYY, CDR2 EKD.

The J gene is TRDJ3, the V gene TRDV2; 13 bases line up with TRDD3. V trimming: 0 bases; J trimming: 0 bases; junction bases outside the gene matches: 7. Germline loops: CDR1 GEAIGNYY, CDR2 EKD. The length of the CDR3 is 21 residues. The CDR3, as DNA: TGTGCCTGTGACACCCCGTACTGGGGGATACGCAGCTCCTGGGACACCCGACAGATGTTTTTC. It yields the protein CACDTPYWGIRSSWDTRQMFF.

Here the CDR3 reads CACDNLGDTTDKLIF. Written as DNA, the CDR3 is TGTGCCTGTGACAATCTGGGGGATACCACCGATAAACTCATCTTT. The genes are TRDV2 and TRDJ1; 11 bases fit TRDD3. Germline CDR1 and CDR2: GEAIGNYY and EKD. Trimming cost V 2 bases and J 1 base; bases outside gene matches: 2. The CDR3 is made up of 15 amino acids.

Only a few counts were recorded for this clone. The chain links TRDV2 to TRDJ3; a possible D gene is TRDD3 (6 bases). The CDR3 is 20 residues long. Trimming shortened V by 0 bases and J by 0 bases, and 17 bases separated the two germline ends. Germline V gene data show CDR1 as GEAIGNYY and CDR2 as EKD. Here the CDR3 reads CACDTVGPGDRSWDTRQMFF. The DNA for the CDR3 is TGTGCCTGTGACACCGTCGGCCCGGGGGACCGCTCCTGGGACACCCGACAGATGTTTTTC.

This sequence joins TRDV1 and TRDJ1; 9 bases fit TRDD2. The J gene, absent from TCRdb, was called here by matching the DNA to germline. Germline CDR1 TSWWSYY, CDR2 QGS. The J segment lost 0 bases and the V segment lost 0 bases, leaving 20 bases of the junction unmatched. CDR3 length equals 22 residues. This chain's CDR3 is CALGELWPSYVGALRYTDKLIF. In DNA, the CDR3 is TGTGCTCTTGGGGAACTTTGGCCTTCCTACGTAGGCGCCCTCCGGTACACCGATAAACTCATCTTT.

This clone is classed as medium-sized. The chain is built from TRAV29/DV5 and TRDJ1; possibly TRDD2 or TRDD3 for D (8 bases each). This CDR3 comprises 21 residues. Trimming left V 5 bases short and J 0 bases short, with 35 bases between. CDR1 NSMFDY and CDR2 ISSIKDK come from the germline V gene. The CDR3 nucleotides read TGTGCAGCCCGAGCCCTTCCTATGACTACTGGGGGCCCCATTCACACCGATAAACTCATCTTT. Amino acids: CAARALPMTTGGPIHTDKLIF. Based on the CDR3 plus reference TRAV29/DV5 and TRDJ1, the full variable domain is DQQVKQNSPSLSVQEGRISILNCDYTNSMFDYFLWYKKYPAEGPTFLISISSIKDKNEDGRFTVFLNKSAKHLSLHIVPSQPGDSAVYFCAARALPMTTGGPIHTDKLIFGKGTRVTVEP.

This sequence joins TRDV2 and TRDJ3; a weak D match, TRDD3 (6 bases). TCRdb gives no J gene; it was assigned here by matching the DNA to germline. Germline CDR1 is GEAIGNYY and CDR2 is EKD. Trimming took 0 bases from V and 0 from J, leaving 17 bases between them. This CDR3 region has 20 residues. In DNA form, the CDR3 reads TGTGCCTGTGACACCGGCTTGGGGATCCGCAGCTCCTGGGACACCCGACAGATGTTTTTC. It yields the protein CACDTGLGIRSSWDTRQMFF.

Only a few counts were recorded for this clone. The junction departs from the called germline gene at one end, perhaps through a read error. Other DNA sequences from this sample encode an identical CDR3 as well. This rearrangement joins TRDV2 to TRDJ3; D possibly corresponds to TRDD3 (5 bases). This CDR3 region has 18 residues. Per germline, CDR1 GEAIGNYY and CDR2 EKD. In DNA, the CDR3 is TGTGCCTGCGACACCGTGGGGAACGACCCCTGGGACACCCGACAGATGTTTTTC. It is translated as CACDTVGNDPWDTRQMFF.

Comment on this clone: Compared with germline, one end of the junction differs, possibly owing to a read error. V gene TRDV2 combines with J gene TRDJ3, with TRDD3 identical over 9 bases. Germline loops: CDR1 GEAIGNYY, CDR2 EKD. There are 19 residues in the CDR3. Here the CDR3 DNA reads TGTGCCTGTGACACGGTTACTGGGGGAAGCTCCTGGGACGCCCGACAGATGTTTTTC. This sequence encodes CACDTVTGGSSWDARQMFF.

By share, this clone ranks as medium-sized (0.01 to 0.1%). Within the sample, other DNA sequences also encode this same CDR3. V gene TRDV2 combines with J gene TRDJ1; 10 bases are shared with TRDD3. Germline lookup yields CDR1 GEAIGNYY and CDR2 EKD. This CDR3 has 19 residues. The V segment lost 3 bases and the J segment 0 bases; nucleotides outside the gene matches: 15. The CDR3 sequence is CACDPVSSGGYADTDKLIF. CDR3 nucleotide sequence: TGTGCCTGTGACCCCGTTTCGAGCGGGGGATACGCCGACACCGATAAACTCATCTTT.

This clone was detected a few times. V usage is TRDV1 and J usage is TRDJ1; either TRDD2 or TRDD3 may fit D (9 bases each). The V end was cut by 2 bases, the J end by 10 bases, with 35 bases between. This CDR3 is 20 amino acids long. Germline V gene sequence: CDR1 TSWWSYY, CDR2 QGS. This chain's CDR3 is CALGEKGPSYRGIHWGGLIF. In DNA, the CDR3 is TGTGCTCTTGGGGAAAAAGGGCCTTCCTACCGGGGGATACATTGGGGTGGACTCATCTTT.

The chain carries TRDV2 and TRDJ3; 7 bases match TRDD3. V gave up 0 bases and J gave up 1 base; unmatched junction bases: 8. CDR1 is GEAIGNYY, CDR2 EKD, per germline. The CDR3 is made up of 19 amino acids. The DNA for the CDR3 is TGTGCCTGTGACACCGTCCAAGGTGGGGGATCCTGGGACACCCGACAGATGTTTTTC. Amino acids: CACDTVQGGGSWDTRQMFF.

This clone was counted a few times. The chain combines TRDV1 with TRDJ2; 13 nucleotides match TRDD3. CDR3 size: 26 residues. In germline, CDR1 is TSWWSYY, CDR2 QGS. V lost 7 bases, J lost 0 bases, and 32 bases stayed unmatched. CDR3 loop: CALAKGPTHLVLGDTSDKTLTAQLFF. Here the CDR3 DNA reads TGTGCTCTTGCAAAGGGTCCCACGCATCTTGTACTGGGGGATACGTCGGATAAGACTTTGACAGCACAACTCTTCTTT.

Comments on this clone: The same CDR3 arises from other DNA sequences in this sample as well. In DNA, the CDR3 is TGTGCCTGTGACTCCTTACTGGGGGATACGTCCTGGGACACCCGACAGATGTTTTTC. This translates into CACDSLLGDTSWDTRQMFF. The V gene is TRDV2, the J gene TRDJ3; the match to TRDD3 covers 13 bases. The CDR3 spans 19 residues. V trimming: 3 bases; J trimming: 1 base; junction bases outside the gene matches: 5. Germline V lookup: CDR1 GEAIGNYY, CDR2 EKD.